The 26 T cell receptor beta chains below all came from one sample that was sequenced in a study of CD8 T cells in Susac syndrome. The RNA input was about 0.5 to 1 ug, and it was reverse transcribed with random hexamers. TCRdb itself ran the immunoSEQ multiplex PCR reads through MiXCR, one entry per CDR3 protein. This repertoire shows 230,000 or so distinct CDR3 sequences, 95% found once; its top ten account for about 0.088%. The sequencing sample was made of CD4+ T cells from PBMCs. Source of these receptors: a human donor with multiple sclerosis.

The chain employs TRBV19 and TRBJ1-2, with D possibly TRBD1 on 6 matching bases. The CDR3 sequence is 14 residues long. CDR1 and CDR2 (germline): LNHDA, SQIVND (reference sequence). The germline V and J ends were trimmed by 7 bases and 0 bases, with 12 bases remaining between them. This CDR3 reads CASTGRGPNYGYTF. Here the CDR3 DNA reads TGTGCCAGTACCGGGCGGGGGCCTAACTATGGCTACACCTTC.

The V call is TRBV3-1, the J call TRBJ2-7, with D perhaps assigned TRBD1 or TRBD2 (5 bases each). The ends were cut back, 4 bases at V and 0 bases at J, with 16 bases in the middle. Germline loops: CDR1 LGHDT, CDR2 YNNKEL (reference sequence). The CDR3 spans 16 residues. CDR3 protein: CASSPRIGDRSYEQYF. CDR3 nucleotides: TGTGCCAGCAGCCCACGAATAGGGGACCGCTCCTACGAGCAGTACTTC.

The J gene is TRBJ2-3, the V gene TRBV7-9; 8 positions agree with TRBD2. V was clipped by 5 bases and J by 6 bases; unmatched bases: 7. Germline loops: CDR1 SEHNR, CDR2 FQNEAQ (reference sequence). The CDR3 extends over 14 amino acids. The CDR3 region has the DNA TGTGCCAGCAGCCCAGGGACTAGAGGTGATACGCAGTATTTT. Residues: CASSPGTRGDTQYF.

This clonotype was seen only a few times. J is TRBJ2-7 and V is TRBV3-1, with TRBD2 matching over 8 bases. Germline loops: CDR1 LGHDT, CDR2 YNNKEL (reference sequence). The V and J ends lost 3 bases and 3 bases, in that order; junction bases with no gene match: 4. The CDR3 covers 14 residues. This CDR3 is CASSQVAGSYEQYF. The CDR3 DNA reads as TGTGCCAGCAGCCAGGTAGCGGGAAGCTACGAGCAGTACTTC.

The genes are TRBV20-1 and TRBJ2-7; D may be TRBD2 (5 bases). Germline V gene data show CDR1 as DFQATT and CDR2 as SNEGSKA (reference sequence). This CDR3 contains 18 residues. V was clipped by 2 bases and J by 5 bases, with 28 bases between them. CDR3 amino acids: CSARSVNDWASLFNEQYF. CDR3 nucleotide sequence: TGCAGTGCTAGATCCGTCAATGATTGGGCTAGCCTTTTTAACGAGCAGTACTTC.

The V and J genes are TRBV5-1 and TRBJ2-1; D remains ambiguous. The V gene's germline CDR1 is SGHRS and CDR2 YFSETQ. This CDR3 region has 12 residues. The V end lost 2 bases, the J end lost 7 bases, and 7 bases lay between the germline ends. CDR3 sequence: CASSFQGNEQFF. The CDR3 coding sequence is TGCGCCAGCAGCTTCCAAGGGAATGAGCAGTTCTTC.

A single count supports this clonotype. The chain employs TRBV7-2 and TRBJ2-1; 8 bases line up with TRBD2. Germline CDR1 and CDR2: SGHTA and FQGNSA. With 8 bases clipped from V and 7 bases from J, the junction kept 4 bases outside the gene matches. This CDR3 comprises 12 residues. The CDR3 region has the DNA TGTGCCAGCTCGGGGGGGAGGAATGAGCAGTTCTTC. This sequence encodes CASSGGRNEQFF.

This clonotype appeared once. The chain joins TRBV28 to TRBJ2-1; D is ambiguous. Germline loops: CDR1 MDHEN, CDR2 SYDVKM. The V and J ends lost 1 base and 4 bases respectively, with 5 bases between them. The CDR3 contains 13 residues. DNA for the CDR3: TGTGCCAGCAGTTTATCTGGGTACAATGAGCAGTTCTTC. This translates into CASSLSGYNEQFF.

Note on this clonotype: At one end the junction does not follow the germline gene, possibly because of a read error. V and J are TRBV7-6 and TRBJ1-6; TRBD1 might be the D (5 bases). CDR3 length equals 13 residues. In germline, CDR1 is SGHVS, CDR2 FNYEAQ. CDR3 amino acids: CVSSSRDNSPLHF. In DNA form, the CDR3 reads TGTGTCAGCAGCTCGCGGGACAATTCACCCCTCCACTTT. The full variable domain, in which reference TRBV7-6 and TRBJ1-6 provide the parts outside the CDR3, is GAGVSQSPRYKVTKRGQDVALRCDPISGHVSLYWYRQALGQGPEFLTYFNYEAQQDKSGLPNDRFSAERPEGSISTLTIQRTEQRDSAMYRCVSSSRDNSPLHFGNGTRLTVT.

The rearrangement links TRBV10-3 to TRBJ2-3, with D possibly TRBD2 on 5 matching bases. Germline CDR1 and CDR2: ENHRY and SYGVKD. V lost 4 bases and J lost 0, with 5 bases in between. This CDR3 has 13 residues. The CDR3 nucleotides are TGTGCCATCAGTGGGACTAGCACAGATACGCAGTATTTT. Protein: CAISGTSTDTQYF.

The CDR3 here is CSVLGTNYGYTF. The CDR3 coding sequence is TGCAGCGTTCTAGGGACAAACTATGGCTACACCTTC. V and J are TRBV29-1 and TRBJ1-2, with a weak D call TRBD1 (6 bases). This CDR3 region has 12 residues. The V and J ends lost 5 bases and 2 bases respectively, with 9 bases between them. Germline CDR1 is SQVTM and CDR2 is ANQGSEA.

This sequence joins TRBV5-4 and TRBJ2-3; either TRBD1 or TRBD2 may fit D (5 bases each). CDR1 and CDR2 from the germline V gene are SGHNT and YYREEE (reference sequence). V lost 4 bases and J lost 1, with 19 bases in between. The CDR3 is 17 amino acids. CDR3 loop: CASSQGRGRSGTDTQYF. The DNA for the CDR3 is TGTGCCAGCAGCCAGGGACGGGGACGGTCTGGCACAGATACGCAGTATTTT.

The chain couples TRBV15 to TRBJ2-3; no firm D call. The CDR3 spans 16 residues. Trimming took 0 bases from V and 7 from J, leaving 17 bases between them. Germline CDR1 LNHNV, CDR2 YYDKDF (reference sequence). CDR3 sequence (DNA): TGTGCCACCAGCAGAGATTTAGTCGAGGTTGCTTATACGCAGTATTTT. Protein: CATSRDLVEVAYTQYF.

This chain links TRBV6-5 with TRBJ2-5; D unresolved. The germline V gene has CDR1 MNHEY and CDR2 SVGAGI. There are 14 residues in the CDR3. Between the trimmed V and J ends, which lost 3 bases and 0 bases, there was a span of 8 bases. CDR3 nucleotide sequence: TGTGCCAGCAGTTATGGCGCCGACCAAGAGACCCAGTACTTC. It translates to CASSYGADQETQYF.

The table lists this clonotype with a count of one. This chain links TRBV15 with TRBJ1-2; 9 bases are shared with TRBD1. Germline V gene lookup returns CDR1 LNHNV and CDR2 YYDKDF (reference sequence). The CDR3 is 14 residues long. The trim removed 3 bases at V and 3 bases at J, leaving 2 bases unmatched. CDR3 DNA: TGTGCCACCAGCAGGACAGGGGGATACTATGGCTACACCTTC. Translating gives CATSRTGGYYGYTF.

CDR3 sequence: CASQRTSGSSRGTQYF. The CDR3 DNA sequence: TGTGCCAGCCAAAGGACTAGCGGGAGCTCCAGGGGGACCCAGTACTTC. V gene TRBV2 combines with J gene TRBJ2-5; 13 bases match TRBD2. Germline V gives CDR1 SNHLY, CDR2 FYNNEI. The CDR3 has 16 amino acids. V shed 8 bases and J 7 bases; nucleotides not matched to a gene: 13.

The chain carries TRBV24-1 and TRBJ2-7, with 9 bases lining up with TRBD1. Germline V CDR1 and CDR2: KGHDR, SFDVKD. J lost 0 bases, V lost 4 bases, and 6 bases had no gene match. This CDR3 has 16 residues. The CDR3 region has the DNA TGTGCCACCAGTGACCTTTTGGGACAGGGCTCCTACGAGCAGTACTTC. It translates to CATSDLLGQGSYEQYF.

This chain uses TRBV7-9 with TRBJ1-5; a possible D gene is TRBD1 (5 bases). The V and J ends lost 1 base and 8 bases respectively, with 12 bases between them. The CDR3 is 14 residues long. Germline assignment: CDR1 SEHNR and CDR2 FQNEAQ (reference sequence). CDR3 coding DNA: TGTGCCAGCAGCTTAGGGGACGGTACTAAGCCCCAGCATTTT. Translation gives CASSLGDGTKPQHF.

The rearrangement uses TRBV3-1 and TRBJ1-5, with a weak D call TRBD1 (6 bases). There are 15 residues in the CDR3. Trimming removed 0 bases from V and 4 bases from J, with 10 bases in between. Germline values: CDR1 LGHDT, CDR2 YNNKEL (reference sequence). The DNA of the CDR3 is TGTGCCAGCAGCCAAGATTCCACAGGGAATCAGCCCCAGCATTTT. Translated, it gives CASSQDSTGNQPQHF.

V is TRBV5-4 and J is TRBJ2-2, with 8 bases aligning to TRBD2. This CDR3 is 16 amino acids long. The J segment lost 6 bases and the V segment lost 5 bases, leaving 12 bases of the junction unmatched. In germline, CDR1 is SGHNT, CDR2 YYREEE (reference sequence). CDR3 DNA: TGTGCCAGCAGGATGGCCGGGAGGGCCGCCGCCGGGGAGCTGTTTTTT. The encoded protein is CASRMAGRAAAGELFF.

The chain carries TRBV20-1 and TRBJ2-7, with D perhaps TRBD2 (5 bases). The CDR3 is 12 amino acids. Trimming removed 6 bases from V and 2 bases from J, with 11 bases in between. The germline gives CDR1 DFQATT, CDR2 SNEGSKA (reference sequence). The CDR3: CSATGNPYEQYF. In DNA, the CDR3 is TGCAGTGCCACCGGGAACCCCTACGAGCAGTACTTC.

The chain uses TRBV12-3 or TRBV12-4 and TRBJ2-1; D remains unclear. V was clipped by 1 base and J by 0 bases, with 4 bases between them. The CDR3 covers 14 residues. The CDR3 reads CASSLVNSYNEQFF. For the CDR3, the DNA is TGTGCCAGCAGTTTAGTTAACTCCTACAATGAGCAGTTCTTC.

V is TRBV27 and J is TRBJ2-7, with TRBD1 as a possible D gene (6 bases). Germline V gives CDR1 MNHEY, CDR2 SMNVEV (reference sequence). The V end was cut by 8 bases, the J end by 2 bases, with 13 bases between. CDR3 length equals 13 residues. CDR3 sequence: CASGVGAPYEQYF. The CDR3 DNA sequence: TGTGCCAGCGGAGTGGGGGCGCCCTACGAGCAGTACTTC.

This chain joins TRBV12-3 or TRBV12-4 and TRBJ1-5; no definite D call. This CDR3 region has 14 residues. Between the trimmed V and J ends, which lost 6 bases and 7 bases, there was a span of 16 bases. The CDR3 nucleotides read TGTGCCAGCAGCTCTTCCTGGGTTGCCCAGCCCCAGCATTTT. Translating it yields CASSSSWVAQPQHF.

This chain connects TRBV18 to TRBJ2-3, with 9 bases identical to TRBD2. This CDR3 has 15 amino acids. The germline V gene encodes CDR1 KGHSH and CDR2 LQKENI. Trimming removed 1 base from V and 1 base from J; junction bases left unmatched: 0. The DNA for the CDR3 is TGTGCCAGCTCACCACTAGCGGGGGGCACAGATACGCAGTATTTT. As protein: CASSPLAGGTDTQYF.

J is TRBJ2-1 and V is TRBV4-1, with D possibly matching TRBD2 (5 bases). The CDR3 is 12 residues long. The V end lost 4 bases, the J end lost 10 bases, and 11 bases lay between the germline ends. The V gene's germline CDR1 is MGHRA and CDR2 YSYEKL. CDR3 coding DNA: TGCGCCAGCAGCCCCGGGAATAGCGAGCAGTTCTTC. It is translated as CASSPGNSEQFF.